This T cell receptor (beta chain) was sequenced for a study of early T cells in non-severe SARS-CoV-2 infection. At the level of the study: The authors sequenced bulk RNA from unsorted whole blood, leaving chains unpaired. The study's findings and limits: Sequences matched to VDJdb favored anti-spike CD8 responses, while private and CD4 specificities were missed.

V lost 2 bases to trimming and J lost 3 bases; unmatched junction nucleotides: 2. The CDR3 runs 13 residues. CDR1 is SGHRS and CDR2 is YFSETQ in the germline V gene. The TCR library protocol was used to attach unique molecular identifiers. These identifiers were attached to individual cDNA molecules. TCRdb re-called the 5' RACE reads with MiXCR, one entry per CDR3 protein. In the table there are 70,000 to 85,000 distinct CDR3 sequences, about 5% of which are singletons. Concerning this clonotype: Its antigen is unidentified.

Specimen: whole blood, collected at baseline. The sequence derives from an adult who was a healthcare worker with PCR-confirmed SARS-CoV-2 infection or an uninfected control (not recorded which). The rearrangement joins TRBV5-1 to TRBJ2-7; 7 bases agree with TRBD1. This CDR3 reads CASSFDRDYEQYF. The CDR3 nucleotides read TGCGCCAGCAGCTTCGACAGGGACTACGAGCAGTACTTC.